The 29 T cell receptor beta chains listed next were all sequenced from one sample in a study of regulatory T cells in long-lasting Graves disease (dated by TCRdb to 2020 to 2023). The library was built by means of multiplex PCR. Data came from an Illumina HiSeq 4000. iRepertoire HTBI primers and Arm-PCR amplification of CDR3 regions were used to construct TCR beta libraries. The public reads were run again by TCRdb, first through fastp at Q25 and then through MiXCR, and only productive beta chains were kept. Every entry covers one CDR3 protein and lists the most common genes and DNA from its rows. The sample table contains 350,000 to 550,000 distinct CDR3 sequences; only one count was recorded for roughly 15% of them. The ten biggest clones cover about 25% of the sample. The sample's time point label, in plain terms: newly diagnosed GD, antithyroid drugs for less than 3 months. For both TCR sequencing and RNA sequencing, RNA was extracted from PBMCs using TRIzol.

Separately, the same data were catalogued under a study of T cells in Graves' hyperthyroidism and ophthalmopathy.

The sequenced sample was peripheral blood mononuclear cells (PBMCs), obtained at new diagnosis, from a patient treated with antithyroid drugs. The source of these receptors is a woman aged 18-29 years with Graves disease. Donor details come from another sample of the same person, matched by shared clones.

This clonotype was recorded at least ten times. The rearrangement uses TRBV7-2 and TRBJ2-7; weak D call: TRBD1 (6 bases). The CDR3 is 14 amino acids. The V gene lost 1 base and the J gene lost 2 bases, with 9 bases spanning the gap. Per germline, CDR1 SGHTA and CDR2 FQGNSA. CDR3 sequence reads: CASSLGQEPYEQYF. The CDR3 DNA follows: TGTGCCAGCAGCTTAGGACAGGAGCCCTACGAGCAGTACTTC.

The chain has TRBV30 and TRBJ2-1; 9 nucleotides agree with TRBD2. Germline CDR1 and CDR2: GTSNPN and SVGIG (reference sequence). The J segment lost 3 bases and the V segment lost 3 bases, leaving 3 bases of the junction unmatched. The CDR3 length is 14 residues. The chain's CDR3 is CAWRGSGSYNEQFF. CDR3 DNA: TGTGCCTGGAGGGGTAGCGGGAGCTACAATGAGCAGTTCTTC.

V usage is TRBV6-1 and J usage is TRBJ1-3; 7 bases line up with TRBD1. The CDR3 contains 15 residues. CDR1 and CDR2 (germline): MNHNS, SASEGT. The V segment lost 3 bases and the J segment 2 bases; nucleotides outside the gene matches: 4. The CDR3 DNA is TGTGCCAGCAGTGAGGCAGGGGGGCCTGGAAACACCATATATTTT. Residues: CASSEAGGPGNTIYF.

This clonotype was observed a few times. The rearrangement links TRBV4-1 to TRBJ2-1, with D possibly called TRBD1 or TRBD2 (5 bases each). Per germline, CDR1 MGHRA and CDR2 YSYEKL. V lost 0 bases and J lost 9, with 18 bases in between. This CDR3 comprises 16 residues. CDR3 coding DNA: TGCGCCAGCAGCCAAGATCTTGGGGGACGACCGGGTGAGCAGTTCTTC. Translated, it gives CASSQDLGGRPGEQFF.

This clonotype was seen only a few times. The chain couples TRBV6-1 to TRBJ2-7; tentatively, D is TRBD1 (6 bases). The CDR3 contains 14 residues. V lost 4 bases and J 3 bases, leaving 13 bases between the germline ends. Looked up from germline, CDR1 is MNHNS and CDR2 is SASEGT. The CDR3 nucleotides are TGTGCCAGCAGTGCCGGGACACAAGGCTACGAGCAGTACTTC. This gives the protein CASSAGTQGYEQYF.

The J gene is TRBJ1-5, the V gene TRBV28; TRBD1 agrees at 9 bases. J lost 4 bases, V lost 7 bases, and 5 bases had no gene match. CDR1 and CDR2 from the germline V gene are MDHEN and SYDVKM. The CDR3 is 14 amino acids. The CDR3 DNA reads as TGTGCCAGCACCGGGACAGGGATAAATCAGCCCCAGCATTTT. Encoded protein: CASTGTGINQPQHF. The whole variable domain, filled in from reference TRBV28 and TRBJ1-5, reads DVKVTQSSRYLVKRTGEKVFLECVQDMDHENMFWYRQDPGLGLRLIYFSYDVKMKEKGDIPEGYSVSREKKERFSLILESASTNQTSMYLCASTGTGINQPQHFGDGTRLSIL.

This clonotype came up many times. The CDR3 region has the DNA TGCAGTGCTAGAGTGCCAGGGAGCTCCTACGAGCAGTACTTC. It encodes CSARVPGSSYEQYF. The chain links TRBV20-1 to TRBJ2-7, with D perhaps TRBD1 or TRBD2 (5 bases each). Per germline, CDR1 DFQATT and CDR2 SNEGSKA (reference sequence). This CDR3 spans 14 amino acids. The V end was cut by 1 base, the J end by 0 bases, with 10 bases between.

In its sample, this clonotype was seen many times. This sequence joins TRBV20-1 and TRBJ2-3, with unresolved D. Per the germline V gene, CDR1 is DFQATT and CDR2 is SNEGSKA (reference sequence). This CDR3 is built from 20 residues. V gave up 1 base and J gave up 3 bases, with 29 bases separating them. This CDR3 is CSARASWPVSLGHATDTQYF. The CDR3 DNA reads TGCAGTGCTAGAGCTTCGTGGCCAGTCAGTTTAGGCCACGCGACAGATACGCAGTATTTT.

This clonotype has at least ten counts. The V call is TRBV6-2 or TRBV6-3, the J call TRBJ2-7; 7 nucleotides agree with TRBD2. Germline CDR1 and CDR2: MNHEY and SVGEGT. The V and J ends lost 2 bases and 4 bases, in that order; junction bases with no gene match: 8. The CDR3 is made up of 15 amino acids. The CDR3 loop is CASSYGTSVTYEQYF. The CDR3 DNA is TGTGCCAGCAGTTACGGCACTAGCGTAACGTACGAGCAGTACTTC.

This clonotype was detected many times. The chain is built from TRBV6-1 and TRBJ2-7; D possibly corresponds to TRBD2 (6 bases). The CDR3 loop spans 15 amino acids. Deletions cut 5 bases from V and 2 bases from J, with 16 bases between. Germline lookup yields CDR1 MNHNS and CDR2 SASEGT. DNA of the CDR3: TGTGCCAGCAGTCTGAACCGGGACTCAACCTACGAGCAGTACTTC. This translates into CASSLNRDSTYEQYF.

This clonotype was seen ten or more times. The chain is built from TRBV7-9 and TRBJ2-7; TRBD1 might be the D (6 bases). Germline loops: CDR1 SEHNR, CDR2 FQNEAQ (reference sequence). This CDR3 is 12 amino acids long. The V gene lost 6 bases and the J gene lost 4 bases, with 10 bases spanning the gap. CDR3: CASRPTGYEQYF. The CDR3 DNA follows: TGTGCCAGCAGACCCACAGGGTACGAGCAGTACTTC.

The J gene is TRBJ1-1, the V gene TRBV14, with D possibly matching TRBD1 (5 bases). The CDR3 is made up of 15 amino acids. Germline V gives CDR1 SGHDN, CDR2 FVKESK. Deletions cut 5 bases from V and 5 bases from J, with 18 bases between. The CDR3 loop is CASSLRPGGGTEAFF. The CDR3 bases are TGTGCCAGCAGCTTAAGGCCCGGGGGGGGGACTGAAGCTTTCTTT.

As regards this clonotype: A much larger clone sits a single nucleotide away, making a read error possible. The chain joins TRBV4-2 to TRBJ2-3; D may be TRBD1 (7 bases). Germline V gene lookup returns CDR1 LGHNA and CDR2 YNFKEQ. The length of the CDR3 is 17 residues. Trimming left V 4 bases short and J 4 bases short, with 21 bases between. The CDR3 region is CASSRNGGDRFPDTQYF. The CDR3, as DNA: TGTGCCAGCAGCCGCAACGGCGGGGACAGATTCCCAGATACGCAGTATTTT.

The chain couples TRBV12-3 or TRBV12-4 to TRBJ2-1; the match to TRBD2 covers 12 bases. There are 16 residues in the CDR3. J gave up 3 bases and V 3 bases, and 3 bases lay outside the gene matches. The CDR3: CASSFTTSGSYNEQFF. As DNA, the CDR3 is TGTGCCAGCAGTTTTACGACTAGCGGGAGCTACAATGAGCAGTTCTTC.

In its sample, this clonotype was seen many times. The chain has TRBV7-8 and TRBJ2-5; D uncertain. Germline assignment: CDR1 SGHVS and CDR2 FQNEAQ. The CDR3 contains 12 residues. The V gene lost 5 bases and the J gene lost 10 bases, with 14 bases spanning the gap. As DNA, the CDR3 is TGTGCCAGCAGCCGGGCCGTTGATAGCCAGTACTTC. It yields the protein CASSRAVDSQYF.

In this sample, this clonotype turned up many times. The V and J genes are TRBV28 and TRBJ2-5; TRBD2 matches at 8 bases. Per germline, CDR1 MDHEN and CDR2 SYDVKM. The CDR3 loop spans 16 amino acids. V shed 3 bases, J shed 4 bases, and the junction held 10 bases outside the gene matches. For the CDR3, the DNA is TGTGCCAGCAGTTTTACCGGGAGGGCCCTCGGAGAGACCCAGTACTTC. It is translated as CASSFTGRALGETQYF.

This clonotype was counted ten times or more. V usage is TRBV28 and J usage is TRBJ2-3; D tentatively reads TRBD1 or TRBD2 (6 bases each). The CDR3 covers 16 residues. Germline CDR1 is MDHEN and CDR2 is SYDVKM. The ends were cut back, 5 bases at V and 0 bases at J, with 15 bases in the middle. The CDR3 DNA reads TGTGCCAGCAGTCCCGTCGGGGGCCCGAGCACAGATACGCAGTATTTT. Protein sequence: CASSPVGGPSTDTQYF.

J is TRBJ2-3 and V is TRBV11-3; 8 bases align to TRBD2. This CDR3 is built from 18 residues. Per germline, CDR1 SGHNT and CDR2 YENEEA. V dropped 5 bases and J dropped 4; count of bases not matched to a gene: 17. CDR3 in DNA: TGTGCCAGCAGCCCCGGTAGTGTAGCGGGATCTTTGGCAGATACGCAGTATTTT. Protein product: CASSPGSVAGSLADTQYF.

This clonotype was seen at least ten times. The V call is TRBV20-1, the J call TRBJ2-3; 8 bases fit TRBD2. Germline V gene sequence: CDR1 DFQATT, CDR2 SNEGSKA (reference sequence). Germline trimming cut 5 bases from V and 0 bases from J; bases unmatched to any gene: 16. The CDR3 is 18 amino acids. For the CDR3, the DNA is TGCAGTGCTGAGCCTCCCCGAGGATTAGCGGGGAGCACAGATACGCAGTATTTT. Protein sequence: CSAEPPRGLAGSTDTQYF.

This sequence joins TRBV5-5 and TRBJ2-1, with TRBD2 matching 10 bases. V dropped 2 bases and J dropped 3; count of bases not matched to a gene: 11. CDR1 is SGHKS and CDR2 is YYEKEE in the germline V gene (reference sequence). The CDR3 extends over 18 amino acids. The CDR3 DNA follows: TGTGCCAGCAGCTTAGATGGGCCTAGCGGGAGTTACTACAATGAGCAGTTCTTC. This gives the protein CASSLDGPSGSYYNEQFF.

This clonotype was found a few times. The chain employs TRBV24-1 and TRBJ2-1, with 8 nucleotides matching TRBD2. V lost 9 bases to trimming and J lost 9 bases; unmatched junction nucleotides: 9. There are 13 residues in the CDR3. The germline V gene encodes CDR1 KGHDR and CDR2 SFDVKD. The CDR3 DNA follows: TGTGCCACCGCCTCAGGGACTAGGGGTGAGCAGTTCTTC. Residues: CATASGTRGEQFF.

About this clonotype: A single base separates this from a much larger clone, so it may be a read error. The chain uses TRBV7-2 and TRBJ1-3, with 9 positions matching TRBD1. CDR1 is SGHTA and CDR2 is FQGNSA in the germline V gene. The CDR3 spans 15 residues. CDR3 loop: CASSVQQGAGNTMYF. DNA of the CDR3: TGTGCCAGCAGCGTACAACAGGGGGCTGGAAACACCATGTATTTT. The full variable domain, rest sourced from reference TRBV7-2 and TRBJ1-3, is GAGVSQSPSNKVTEKGKDVELRCDPISGHTALYWYRQSLGQGLEFLIYFQGNSAPDKSGLPSDRFSAERTGGSVSTLTIQRTQQEDSAVYLCASSVQQGAGNTMYFGEGSWLTVV.

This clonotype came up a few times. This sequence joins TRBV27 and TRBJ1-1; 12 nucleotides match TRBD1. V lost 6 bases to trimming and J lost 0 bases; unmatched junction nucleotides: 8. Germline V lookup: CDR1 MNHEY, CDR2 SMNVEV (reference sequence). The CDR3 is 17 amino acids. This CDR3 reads CASSTGDRGLLNTEAFF. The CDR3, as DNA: TGTGCCAGCAGCACAGGGGACAGGGGGCTTCTGAACACTGAAGCTTTCTTT.

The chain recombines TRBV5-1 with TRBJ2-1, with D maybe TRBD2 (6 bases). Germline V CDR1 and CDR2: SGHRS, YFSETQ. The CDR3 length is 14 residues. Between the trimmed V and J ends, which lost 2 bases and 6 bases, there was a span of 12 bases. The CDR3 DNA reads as TGCGCCAGCAGCTTAGCTAGCGTGGGCAATGAGCAGTTCTTC. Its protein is CASSLASVGNEQFF.

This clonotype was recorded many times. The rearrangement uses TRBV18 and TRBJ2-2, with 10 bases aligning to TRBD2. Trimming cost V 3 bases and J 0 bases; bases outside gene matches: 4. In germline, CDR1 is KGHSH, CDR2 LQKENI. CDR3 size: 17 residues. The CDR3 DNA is TGTGCCAGCTCACCGCTAGCGGGAGCAACGAACACCGGGGAGCTGTTTTTT. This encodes CASSPLAGATNTGELFF.

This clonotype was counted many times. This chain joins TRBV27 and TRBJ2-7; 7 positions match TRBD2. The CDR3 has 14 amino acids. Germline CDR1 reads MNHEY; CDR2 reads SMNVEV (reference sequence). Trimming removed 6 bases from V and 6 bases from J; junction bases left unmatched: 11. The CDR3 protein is CASSRTSEVFEQYF. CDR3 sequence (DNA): TGTGCCAGCAGCCGGACTAGTGAAGTCTTCGAGCAGTACTTC.

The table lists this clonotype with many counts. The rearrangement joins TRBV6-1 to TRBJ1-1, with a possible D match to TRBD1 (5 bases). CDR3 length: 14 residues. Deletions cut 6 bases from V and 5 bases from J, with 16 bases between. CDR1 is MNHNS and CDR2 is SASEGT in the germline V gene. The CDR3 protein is CASSPRQGWTEAFF. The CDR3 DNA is TGTGCCAGCAGCCCTCGGCAGGGATGGACTGAAGCTTTCTTT.

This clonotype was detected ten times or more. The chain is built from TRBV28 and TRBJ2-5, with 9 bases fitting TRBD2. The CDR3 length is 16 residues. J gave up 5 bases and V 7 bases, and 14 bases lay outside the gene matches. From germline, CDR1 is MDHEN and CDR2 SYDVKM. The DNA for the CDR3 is TGTGCCAGCACCGTTACTAGCGGGTTGGGTGGGGAGACCCAGTACTTC. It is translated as CASTVTSGLGGETQYF.

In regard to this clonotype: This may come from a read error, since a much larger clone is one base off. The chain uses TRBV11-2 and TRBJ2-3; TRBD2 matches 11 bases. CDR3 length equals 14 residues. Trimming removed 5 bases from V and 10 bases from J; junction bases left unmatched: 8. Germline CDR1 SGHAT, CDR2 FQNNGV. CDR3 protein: CASSRGTSGGPQYF. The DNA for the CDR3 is TGTGCCAGCAGCCGCGGGACTAGCGGAGGCCCGCAGTATTTT.